This TCR beta chain originates from a study of identical twins. Healthy Caucasians, and only they, were the donors. MiXCR, applied by TCRdb to the 5' RACE reads, yields one record per CDR3 protein. The data hold hundreds of thousands of distinct CDR3 sequences, with about 8.1% observed a single time. This CDR3 is built from 15 residues. J gave up 2 bases and V 2 bases, and 2 bases lay outside the gene matches. The germline V gene encodes CDR1 KGHSH and CDR2 LQKENI. Findings and limits, study-wide: The study found excess low generation probability among twin-shared out-of-frame alpha sequences. Zero-insertion analyses could be partly confounded by invariant MAIT and iNKT cells. Weaker excess twin sharing was observed in beta out-of-frame sequences.

In this sample, this clonotype turned up a few times. The antigen is not known. The same data also went into a second study, on yellow fever vaccine responses in identical twins.

Sequencing used memory (CD45RO+) T cells sorted from blood. The clonotype was recovered from a woman younger than 35 in good health. The genes are TRBV18 and TRBJ1-2; 10 bases match TRBD1. The CDR3 loop reads CASSPGDRGNYGYTF. The CDR3 DNA sequence: TGTGCCAGCTCACCAGGGGACAGGGGCAACTATGGCTACACCTTC.